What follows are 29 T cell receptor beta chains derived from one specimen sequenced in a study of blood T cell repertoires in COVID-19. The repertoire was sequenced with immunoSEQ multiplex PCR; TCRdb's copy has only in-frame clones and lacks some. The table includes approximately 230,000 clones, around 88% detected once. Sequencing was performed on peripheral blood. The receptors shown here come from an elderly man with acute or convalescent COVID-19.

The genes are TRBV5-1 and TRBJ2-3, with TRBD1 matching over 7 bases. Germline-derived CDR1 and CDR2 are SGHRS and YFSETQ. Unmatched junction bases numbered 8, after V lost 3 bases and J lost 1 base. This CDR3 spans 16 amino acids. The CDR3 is CASSWSRQGRTDTQYF. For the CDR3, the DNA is TGCGCCAGCAGCTGGTCCCGACAGGGACGCACAGATACGCAGTATTTT.

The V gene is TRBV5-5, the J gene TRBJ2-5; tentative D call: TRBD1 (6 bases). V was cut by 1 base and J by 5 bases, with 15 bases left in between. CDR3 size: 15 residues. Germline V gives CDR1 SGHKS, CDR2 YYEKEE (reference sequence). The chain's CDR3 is CASSLTGRVGETQYF. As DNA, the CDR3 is TGTGCCAGCAGCTTGACAGGGCGGGTGGGGGAGACCCAGTACTTC.

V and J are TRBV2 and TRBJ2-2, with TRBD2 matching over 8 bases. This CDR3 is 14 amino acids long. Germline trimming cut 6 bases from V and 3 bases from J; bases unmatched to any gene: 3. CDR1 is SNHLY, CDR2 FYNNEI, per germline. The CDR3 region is CASRLAGYTGELFF. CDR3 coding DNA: TGTGCCAGCAGGCTAGCGGGTTACACCGGGGAGCTGTTTTTT.

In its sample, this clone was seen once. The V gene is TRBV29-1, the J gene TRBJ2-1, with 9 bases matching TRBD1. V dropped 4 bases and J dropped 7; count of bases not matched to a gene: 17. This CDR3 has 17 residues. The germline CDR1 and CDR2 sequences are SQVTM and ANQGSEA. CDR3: CSVALGPRTGAGNEQFF. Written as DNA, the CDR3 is TGCAGCGTTGCATTAGGACCCAGGACAGGGGCAGGGAATGAGCAGTTCTTC.

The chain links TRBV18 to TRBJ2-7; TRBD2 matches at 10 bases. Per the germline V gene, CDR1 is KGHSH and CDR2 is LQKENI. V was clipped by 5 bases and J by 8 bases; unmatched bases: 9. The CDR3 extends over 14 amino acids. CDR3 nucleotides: TGTGCCAGCTCAACCGCCGGGACTAGCGTTCAGCAGTACTTC. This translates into CASSTAGTSVQQYF.

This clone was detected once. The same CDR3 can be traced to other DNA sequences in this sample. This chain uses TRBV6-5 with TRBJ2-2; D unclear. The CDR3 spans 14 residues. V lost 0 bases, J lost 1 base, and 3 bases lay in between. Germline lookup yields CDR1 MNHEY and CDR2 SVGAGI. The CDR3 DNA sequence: TGTGCCAGCAGTTACTCTAGGAACACCGGGGAGCTGTTTTTT. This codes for CASSYSRNTGELFF.

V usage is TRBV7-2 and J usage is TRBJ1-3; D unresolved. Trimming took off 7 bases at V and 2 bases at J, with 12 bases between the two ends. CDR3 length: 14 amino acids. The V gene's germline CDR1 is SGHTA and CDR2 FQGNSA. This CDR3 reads CASTVIATGNTIYF. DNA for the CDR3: TGTGCCAGCACCGTGATAGCAACTGGAAACACCATATATTTT.

The CDR3 DNA reads TGTGCCAGCAGTGACAGGGTAGAGACCCAGTACTTC. It codes for CASSDRVETQYF. The rearrangement uses TRBV6-2 or TRBV6-3 and TRBJ2-5, with 7 positions matching TRBD1. This CDR3 contains 12 residues. Germline-derived CDR1 and CDR2 are MNHEY and SVGEGT. Losses at the gene ends were 5 bases for V and 4 bases for J; bases not matched to a gene: 1.

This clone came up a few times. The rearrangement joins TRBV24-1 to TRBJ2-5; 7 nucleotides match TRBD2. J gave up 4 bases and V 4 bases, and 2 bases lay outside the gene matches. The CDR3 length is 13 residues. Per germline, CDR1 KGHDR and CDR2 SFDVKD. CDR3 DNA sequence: TGTGCCACCAGTGACCCGGGGGGAGAGACCCAGTACTTC. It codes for CATSDPGGETQYF.

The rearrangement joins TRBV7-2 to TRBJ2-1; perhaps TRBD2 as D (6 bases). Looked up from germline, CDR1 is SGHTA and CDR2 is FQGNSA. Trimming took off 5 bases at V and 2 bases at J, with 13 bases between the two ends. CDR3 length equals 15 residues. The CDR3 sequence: CASSPRGEAYNEQFF. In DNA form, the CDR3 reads TGTGCCAGCAGCCCCCGTGGGGAGGCCTACAATGAGCAGTTCTTC.

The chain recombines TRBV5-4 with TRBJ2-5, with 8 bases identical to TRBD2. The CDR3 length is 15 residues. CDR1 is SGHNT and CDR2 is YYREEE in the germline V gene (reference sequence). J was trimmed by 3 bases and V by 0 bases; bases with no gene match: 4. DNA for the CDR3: TGTGCCAGCAGCTTGGTCGGGACTAGGGAAGAGACCCAGTACTTC. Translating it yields CASSLVGTREETQYF.

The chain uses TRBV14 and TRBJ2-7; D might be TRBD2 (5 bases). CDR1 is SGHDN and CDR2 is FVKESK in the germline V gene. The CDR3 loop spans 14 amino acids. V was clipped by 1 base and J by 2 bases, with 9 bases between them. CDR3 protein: CASSQGRGTYEQYF. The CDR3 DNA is TGTGCCAGCAGCCAAGGCAGAGGGACCTACGAGCAGTACTTC.

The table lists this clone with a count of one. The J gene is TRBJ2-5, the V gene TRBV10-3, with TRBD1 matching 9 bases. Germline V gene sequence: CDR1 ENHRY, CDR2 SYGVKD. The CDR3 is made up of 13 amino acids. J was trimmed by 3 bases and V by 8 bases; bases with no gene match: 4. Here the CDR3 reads CAIGRDREETQYF. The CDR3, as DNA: TGTGCCATCGGTCGGGACAGGGAAGAGACCCAGTACTTC.

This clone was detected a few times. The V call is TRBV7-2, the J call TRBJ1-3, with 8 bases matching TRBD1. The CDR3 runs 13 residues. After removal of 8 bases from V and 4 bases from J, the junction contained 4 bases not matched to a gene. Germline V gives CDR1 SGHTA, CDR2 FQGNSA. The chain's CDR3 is CASHRDRGNTIYF. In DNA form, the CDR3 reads TGTGCCAGCCACCGGGACAGGGGAAACACCATATATTTT.

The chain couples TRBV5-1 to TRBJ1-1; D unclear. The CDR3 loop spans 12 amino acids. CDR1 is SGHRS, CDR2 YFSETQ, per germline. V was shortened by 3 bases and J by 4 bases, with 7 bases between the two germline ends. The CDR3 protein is CASSSSVTEAFF. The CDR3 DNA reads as TGCGCCAGCAGCTCCTCAGTCACTGAAGCTTTCTTT. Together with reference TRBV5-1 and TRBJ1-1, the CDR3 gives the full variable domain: KAGVTQTPRYLIKTRGQQVTLSCSPISGHRSVSWYQQTPGQGLQFLFEYFSETQRNKGNFPGRFSGRQFSNSRSEMNVSTLELGDSALYLCASSSSVTEAFFGQGTRLTVV.

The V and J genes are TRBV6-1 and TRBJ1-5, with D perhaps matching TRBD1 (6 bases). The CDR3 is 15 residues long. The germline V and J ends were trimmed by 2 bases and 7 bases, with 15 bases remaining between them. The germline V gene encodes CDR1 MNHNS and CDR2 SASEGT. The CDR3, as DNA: TGTGCCAGCAGTGAATACCCAGGGCAGGGGCAGCCCCAGCATTTT. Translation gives CASSEYPGQGQPQHF.

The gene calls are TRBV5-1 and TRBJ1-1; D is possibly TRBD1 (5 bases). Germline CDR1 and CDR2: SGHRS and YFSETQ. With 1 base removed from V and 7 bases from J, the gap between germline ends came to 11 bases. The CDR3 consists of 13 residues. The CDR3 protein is CASSLNRNIEAFF. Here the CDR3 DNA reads TGCGCCAGCAGCTTGAACAGGAATATTGAAGCTTTCTTT.

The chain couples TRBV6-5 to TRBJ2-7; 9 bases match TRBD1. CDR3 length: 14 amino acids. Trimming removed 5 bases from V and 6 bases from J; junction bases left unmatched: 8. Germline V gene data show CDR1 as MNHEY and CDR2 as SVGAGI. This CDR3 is CASSRDRVVGEQYF. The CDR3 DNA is TGTGCCAGCAGTCGGGACAGGGTAGTTGGCGAGCAGTACTTC.

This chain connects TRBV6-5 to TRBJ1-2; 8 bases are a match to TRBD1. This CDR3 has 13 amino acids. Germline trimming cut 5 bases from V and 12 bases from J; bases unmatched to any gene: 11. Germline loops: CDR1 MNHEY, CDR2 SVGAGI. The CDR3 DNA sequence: TGTGCCAGCAGTATTTCCGGGACAGGCGATAACACCTTC. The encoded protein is CASSISGTGDNTF.

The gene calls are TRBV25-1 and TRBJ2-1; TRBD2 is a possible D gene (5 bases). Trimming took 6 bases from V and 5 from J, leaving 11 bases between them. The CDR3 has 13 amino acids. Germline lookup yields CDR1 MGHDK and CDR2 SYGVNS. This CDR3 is CASSRTSDNEQFF. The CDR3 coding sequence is TGTGCCAGCAGCAGGACTTCGGACAATGAGCAGTTCTTC. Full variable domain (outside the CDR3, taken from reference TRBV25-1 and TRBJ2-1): EADIYQTPRYLVIGTGKKITLECSQTMGHDKMYWYQQDPGMELHLIHYSYGVNSTEKGDLSSESTVSRIRTEHFPLTLESARPSHTSQYLCASSRTSDNEQFFGPGTRLTVL.

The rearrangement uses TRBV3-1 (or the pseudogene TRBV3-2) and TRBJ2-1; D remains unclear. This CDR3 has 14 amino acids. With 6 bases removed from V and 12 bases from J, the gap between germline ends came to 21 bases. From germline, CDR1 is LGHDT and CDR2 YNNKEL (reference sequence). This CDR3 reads CASSSPERDSGQFF. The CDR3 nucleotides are TGTGCCAGCAGTTCCCCTGAACGAGATAGTGGGCAGTTCTTC.

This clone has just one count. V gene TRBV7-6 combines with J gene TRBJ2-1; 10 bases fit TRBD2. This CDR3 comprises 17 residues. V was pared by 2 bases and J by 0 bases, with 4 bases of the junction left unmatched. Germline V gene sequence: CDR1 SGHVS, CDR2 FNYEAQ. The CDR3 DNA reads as TGTGCCAGCAGCTTAATGTCTAGCGGGGGCTCCTACAATGAGCAGTTCTTC. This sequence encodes CASSLMSSGGSYNEQFF.

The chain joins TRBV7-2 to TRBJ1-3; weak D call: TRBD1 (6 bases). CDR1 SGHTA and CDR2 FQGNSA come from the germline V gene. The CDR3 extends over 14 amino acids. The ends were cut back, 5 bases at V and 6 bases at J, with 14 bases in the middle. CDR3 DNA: TGTGCCAGCAGCCCGGGCGGACAGACAAACACCATATATTTT. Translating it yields CASSPGGQTNTIYF.

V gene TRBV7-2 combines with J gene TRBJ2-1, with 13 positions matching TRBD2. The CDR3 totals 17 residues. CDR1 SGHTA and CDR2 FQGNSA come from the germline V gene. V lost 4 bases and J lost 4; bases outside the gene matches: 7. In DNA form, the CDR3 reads TGTGCCAGCAGCTCTCAACTACTAGCGGGAGGGTACAATGAGCAGTTCTTC. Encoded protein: CASSSQLLAGGYNEQFF.

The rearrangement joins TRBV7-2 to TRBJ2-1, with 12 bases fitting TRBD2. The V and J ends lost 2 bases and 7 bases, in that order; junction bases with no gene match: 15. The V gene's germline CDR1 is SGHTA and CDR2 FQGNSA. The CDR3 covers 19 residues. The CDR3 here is CASSLRKIRSSGRGNEQFF. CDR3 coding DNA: TGTGCCAGCAGCTTAAGGAAAATCAGGTCTAGCGGGAGGGGTAATGAGCAGTTCTTC.

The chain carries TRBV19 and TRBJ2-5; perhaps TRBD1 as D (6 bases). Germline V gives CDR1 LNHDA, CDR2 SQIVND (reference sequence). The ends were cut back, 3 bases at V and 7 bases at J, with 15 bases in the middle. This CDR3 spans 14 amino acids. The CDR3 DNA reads TGTGCCAGTAGTATCGAGAAGGGACAAACGACCCAGTACTTC. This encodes CASSIEKGQTTQYF.

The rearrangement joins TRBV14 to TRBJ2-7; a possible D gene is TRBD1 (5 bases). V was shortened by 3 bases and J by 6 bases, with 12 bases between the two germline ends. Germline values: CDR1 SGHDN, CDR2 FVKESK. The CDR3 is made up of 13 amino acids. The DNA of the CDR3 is TGTGCCAGCAGCCACTTAGGGGCCCTCGAGCAGTACTTC. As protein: CASSHLGALEQYF. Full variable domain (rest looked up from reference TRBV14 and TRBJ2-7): EAGVTQFPSHSVIEKGQTVTLRCDPISGHDNLYWYRRVMGKEIKFLLHFVKESKQDESGMPNNRFLAERTGGTYSTLKVQPAELEDSGVYFCASSHLGALEQYFGPGTRLTVT.

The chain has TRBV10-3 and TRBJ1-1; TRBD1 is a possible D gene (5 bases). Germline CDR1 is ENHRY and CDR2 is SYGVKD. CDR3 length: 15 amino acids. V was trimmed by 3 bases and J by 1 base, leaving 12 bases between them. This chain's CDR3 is CAISEIKGPNTEAFF. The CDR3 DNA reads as TGTGCCATCAGTGAAATCAAGGGGCCGAACACTGAAGCTTTCTTT.

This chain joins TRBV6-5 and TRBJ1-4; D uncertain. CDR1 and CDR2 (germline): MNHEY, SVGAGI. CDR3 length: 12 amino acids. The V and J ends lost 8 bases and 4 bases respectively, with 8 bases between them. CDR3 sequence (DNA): TGTGCCAGCTTGCGGGGTAATGAAAAACTGTTTTTT. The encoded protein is CASLRGNEKLFF.